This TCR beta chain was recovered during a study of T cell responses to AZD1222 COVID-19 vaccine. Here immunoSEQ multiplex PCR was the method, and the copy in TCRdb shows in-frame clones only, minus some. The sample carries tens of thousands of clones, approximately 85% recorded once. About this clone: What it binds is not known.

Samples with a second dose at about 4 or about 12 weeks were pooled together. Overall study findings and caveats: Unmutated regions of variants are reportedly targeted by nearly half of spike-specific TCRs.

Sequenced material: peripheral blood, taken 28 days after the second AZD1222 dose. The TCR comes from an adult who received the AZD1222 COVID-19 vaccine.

The CDR3, as DNA: TGTGCCAGCAGTGTAATGGGACACAATGAGCAGTTCTTC. Its protein product is CASSVMGHNEQFF. The genes are TRBV2 and TRBJ2-1, with D possibly being TRBD1 or TRBD2 (5 bases each). The CDR3 consists of 13 residues. CDR1 is SNHLY, CDR2 FYNNEI, per germline. Trimming removed 4 bases from V and 5 bases from J, with 9 bases in between.